This T cell receptor beta chain was observed in a study of T cells in Graves' hyperthyroidism and ophthalmopathy. In its sample, this clonotype was seen many times. Its matching antigen is unknown. Amplification yielded TCR beta CDR3 regions, with RNA transcripts as the source. Initially, a first-round RT-PCR of the TCR CDR3 employed the HTBI primer set. MiXCR was run by TCRdb on the multiplex PCR reads, yielding one entry per CDR3 protein. This table holds approximately 690,000 distinct CDR3 sequences, about 15% found once. General study results and limits: The model forecast ophthalmopathy, anticipating it by a median around 6.4 months before onset.

V was clipped by 3 bases and J by 7 bases, with 13 bases between them. Germline-derived CDR1 and CDR2 are DFQATT and SNEGSKA (reference sequence). The CDR3 is 14 amino acids. Specimen: blood. The receptor's source is a woman aged 50 to 60 with Graves' ophthalmopathy. The chain recombines TRBV20-1 with TRBJ1-6; the D gene is possibly TRBD1 (6 bases). This CDR3 reads CSASQGSANSPLHF. CDR3 sequence (DNA): TGCAGTGCTAGTCAGGGGAGTGCGAATTCACCCCTCCACTTT.